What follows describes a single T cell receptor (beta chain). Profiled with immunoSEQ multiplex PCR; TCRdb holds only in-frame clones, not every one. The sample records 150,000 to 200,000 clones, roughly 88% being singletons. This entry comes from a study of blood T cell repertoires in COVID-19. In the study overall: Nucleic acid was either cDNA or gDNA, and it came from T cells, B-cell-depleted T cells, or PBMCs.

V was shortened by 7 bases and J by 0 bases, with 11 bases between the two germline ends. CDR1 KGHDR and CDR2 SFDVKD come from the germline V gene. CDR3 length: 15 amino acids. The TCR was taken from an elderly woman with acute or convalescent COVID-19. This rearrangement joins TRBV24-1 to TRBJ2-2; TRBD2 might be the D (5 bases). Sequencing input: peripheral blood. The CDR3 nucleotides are TGTGCCACCAGCGGTCAACTAGCGAACACCGGGGAGCTGTTTTTT. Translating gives CATSGQLANTGELFF.